The 9 T cell receptor beta chains below all came from one sample that was sequenced in a study of shared clonotypes between healthy human individuals. TCRdb's table, derived via immunoSEQ multiplex PCR, lists solely in-frame clones and lacks some. This sample has roughly 1,600,000 clones, with around 98.5% found just once. Sequencing was done on a sample of naive CD4+ T cells sorted from blood. Subset indicated: CD45RA+ positively selected. These receptors originate from a young man in good health.

V is TRBV25-1 and J is TRBJ2-2, with D possibly called TRBD1 or TRBD2 (6 bases each). CDR1 MGHDK and CDR2 SYGVNS come from the germline V gene. The ends were cut back, 5 bases at V and 4 bases at J, with 20 bases in the middle. The CDR3 covers 17 residues. The CDR3 DNA reads as TGTGCCAGCAGTCCCCCTGCAGGGGCGCGGGGCACCGGGGAGCTGTTTTTT. Its protein is CASSPPAGARGTGELFF.

The chain employs TRBV29-1 and TRBJ2-1; 15 bases agree with TRBD2. The trim removed 7 bases at V and 7 bases at J, leaving 8 bases unmatched. Germline CDR1 SQVTM, CDR2 ANQGSEA. The CDR3 sequence is 15 residues long. In DNA form, the CDR3 reads TGCAGCGCCCGAGGACTAGCGGGAGGGTTGAATGAGCAGTTCTTC. Translated: CSARGLAGGLNEQFF.

The chain couples TRBV27 to TRBJ2-7; no reliable D call. CDR3 length equals 14 residues. V lost 2 bases and J lost 1, with 9 bases in between. Germline CDR1 and CDR2: MNHEY and SMNVEV (reference sequence). The CDR3 region is CASSLGPLSYEQYF. The CDR3 DNA follows: TGTGCCAGCAGTTTAGGCCCACTATCCTACGAGCAGTACTTC.

V and J are TRBV7-2 and TRBJ1-1; no reliable D call. Trimming pared 0 bases from V and 2 bases from J, leaving 10 bases between. Germline CDR1 SGHTA, CDR2 FQGNSA. The CDR3 spans 15 residues. The CDR3 bases are TGTGCCAGCAGCTTAGCGTTACAGATAAACACTGAAGCTTTCTTT. It codes for CASSLALQINTEAFF.

The rearrangement links TRBV5-1 to TRBJ2-1; D unclear. This CDR3 comprises 13 residues. Trimming removed 1 base from V and 10 bases from J, with 12 bases in between. Germline V gene lookup returns CDR1 SGHRS and CDR2 YFSETQ. The DNA for the CDR3 is TGCGCCAGCAGCTTGCGGTCGGAGTGGGAGCAGTTCTTC. It encodes CASSLRSEWEQFF. Full variable domain (rest looked up from reference TRBV5-1 and TRBJ2-1): KAGVTQTPRYLIKTRGQQVTLSCSPISGHRSVSWYQQTPGQGLQFLFEYFSETQRNKGNFPGRFSGRQFSNSRSEMNVSTLELGDSALYLCASSLRSEWEQFFGPGTRLTVL.

This sequence joins TRBV5-4 and TRBJ2-5; D assignment may be TRBD1 or TRBD2 (5 bases each). Trimming left V 4 bases short and J 5 bases short, with 18 bases between. From germline, CDR1 is SGHNT and CDR2 YYREEE (reference sequence). This CDR3 is built from 15 residues. The CDR3: CASSAPQGPGETQYF. Here the CDR3 DNA reads TGTGCCAGCAGCGCGCCTCAGGGACCGGGGGAGACCCAGTACTTC.

The chain combines TRBV5-1 with TRBJ1-2; the D gene is possibly TRBD1 (5 bases). Trimming removed 0 bases from V and 0 bases from J, with 12 bases in between. The CDR3 spans 16 residues. Looked up from germline, CDR1 is SGHRS and CDR2 is YFSETQ. CDR3: CASSLEAGRPNYGYTF. The CDR3 nucleotides are TGCGCCAGCAGCTTGGAGGCAGGGCGACCTAACTATGGCTACACCTTC.

This chain joins TRBV7-9 and TRBJ1-4, with D perhaps matching TRBD1 (5 bases). Trimming removed 4 bases at V and 0 bases at J, with 12 bases between. The CDR3 contains 16 residues. The germline CDR1 and CDR2 sequences are SEHNR and FQNEAQ (reference sequence). This CDR3 is CASSYRQPATNEKLFF. The DNA of the CDR3 is TGTGCCAGCAGCTATAGACAGCCTGCAACTAATGAAAAACTGTTTTTT.

The rearrangement links TRBV14 to TRBJ1-1; no clear D gene. This CDR3 region has 14 residues. V shed 1 base and J shed 1 base, with 7 bases lying between them. Germline V gives CDR1 SGHDN, CDR2 FVKESK. The CDR3 is CASSQGPRNTEAFF. In nucleotides, the CDR3 is TGTGCCAGCAGCCAAGGACCAAGGAACACTGAAGCTTTCTTT.